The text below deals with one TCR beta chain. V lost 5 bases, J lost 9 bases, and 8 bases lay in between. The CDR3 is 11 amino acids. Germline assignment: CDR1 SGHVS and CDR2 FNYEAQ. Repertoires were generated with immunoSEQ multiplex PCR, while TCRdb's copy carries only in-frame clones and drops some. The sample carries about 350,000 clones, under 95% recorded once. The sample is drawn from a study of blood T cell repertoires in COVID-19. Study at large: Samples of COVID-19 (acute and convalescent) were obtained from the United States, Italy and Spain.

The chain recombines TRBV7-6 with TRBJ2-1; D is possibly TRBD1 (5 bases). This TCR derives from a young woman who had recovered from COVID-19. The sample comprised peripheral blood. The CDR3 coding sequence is TGTGCCAGCAGCCAGGGCGGTGAGCAGTTCTTC. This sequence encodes CASSQGGEQFF.